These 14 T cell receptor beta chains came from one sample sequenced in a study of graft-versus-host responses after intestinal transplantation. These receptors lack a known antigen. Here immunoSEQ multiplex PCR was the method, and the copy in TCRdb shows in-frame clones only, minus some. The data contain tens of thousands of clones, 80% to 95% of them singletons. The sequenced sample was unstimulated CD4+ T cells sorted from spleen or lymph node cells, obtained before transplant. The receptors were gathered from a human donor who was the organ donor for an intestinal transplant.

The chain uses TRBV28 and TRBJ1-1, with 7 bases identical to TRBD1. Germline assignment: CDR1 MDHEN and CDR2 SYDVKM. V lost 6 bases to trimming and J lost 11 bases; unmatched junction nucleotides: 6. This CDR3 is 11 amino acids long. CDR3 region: CASSFRGYAFF. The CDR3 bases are TGTGCCAGCAGCTTCAGGGGGTACGCTTTCTTT.

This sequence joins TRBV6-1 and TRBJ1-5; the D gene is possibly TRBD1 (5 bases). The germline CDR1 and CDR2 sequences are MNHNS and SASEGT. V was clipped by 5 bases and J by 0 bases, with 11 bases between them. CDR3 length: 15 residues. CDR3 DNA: TGTGCCAGCAGTTCGGGACCATATAGCAATCAGCCCCAGCATTTT. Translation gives CASSSGPYSNQPQHF.

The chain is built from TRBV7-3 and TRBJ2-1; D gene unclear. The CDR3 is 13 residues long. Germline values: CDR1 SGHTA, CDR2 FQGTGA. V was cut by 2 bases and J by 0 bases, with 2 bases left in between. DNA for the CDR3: TGTGCCAGCAGCTTAGACTCCTACAATGAGCAGTTCTTC. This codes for CASSLDSYNEQFF.

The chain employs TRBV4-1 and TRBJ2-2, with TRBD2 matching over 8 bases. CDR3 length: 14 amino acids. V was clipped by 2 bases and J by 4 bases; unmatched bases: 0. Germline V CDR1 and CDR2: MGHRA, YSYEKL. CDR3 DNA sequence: TGCGCCAGCAGCCAACTAGCGGGCACCGGGGAGCTGTTTTTT. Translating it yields CASSQLAGTGELFF.

The CDR3 loop is CASSGTGNQPQHF. Here the CDR3 DNA reads TGTGCCAGCAGTGGGACAGGCAATCAGCCCCAGCATTTT. The chain joins TRBV28 to TRBJ1-5, with 7 bases aligning to TRBD1. The length of the CDR3 is 13 residues. The V and J ends lost 5 bases and 2 bases, in that order; junction bases with no gene match: 0. CDR1 is MDHEN, CDR2 SYDVKM, per germline.

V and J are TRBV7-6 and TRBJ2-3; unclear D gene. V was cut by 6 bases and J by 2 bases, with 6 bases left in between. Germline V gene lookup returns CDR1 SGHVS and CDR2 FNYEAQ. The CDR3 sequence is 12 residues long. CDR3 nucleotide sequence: TGTGCCAGCAGGGGATACACAGATACGCAGTATTTT. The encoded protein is CASRGYTDTQYF.

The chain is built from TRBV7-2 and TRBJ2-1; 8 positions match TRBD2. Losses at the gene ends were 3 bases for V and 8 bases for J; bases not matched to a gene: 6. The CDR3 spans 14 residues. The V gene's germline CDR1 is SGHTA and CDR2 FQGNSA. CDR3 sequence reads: CASSFRTSLDEQFF. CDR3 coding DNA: TGTGCCAGCAGCTTCCGGACTAGCCTCGATGAGCAGTTCTTC. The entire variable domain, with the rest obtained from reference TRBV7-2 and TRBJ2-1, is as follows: GAGVSQSPSNKVTEKGKDVELRCDPISGHTALYWYRQSLGQGLEFLIYFQGNSAPDKSGLPSDRFSAERTGGSVSTLTIQRTQQEDSAVYLCASSFRTSLDEQFFGPGTRLTVL.

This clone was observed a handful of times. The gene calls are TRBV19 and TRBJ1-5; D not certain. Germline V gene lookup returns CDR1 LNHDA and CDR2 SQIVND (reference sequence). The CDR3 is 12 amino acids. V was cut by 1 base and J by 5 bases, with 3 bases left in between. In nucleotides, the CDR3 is TGTGCCAGTAGTATAGCGGATCAGCCCCAGCATTTT. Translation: CASSIADQPQHF.

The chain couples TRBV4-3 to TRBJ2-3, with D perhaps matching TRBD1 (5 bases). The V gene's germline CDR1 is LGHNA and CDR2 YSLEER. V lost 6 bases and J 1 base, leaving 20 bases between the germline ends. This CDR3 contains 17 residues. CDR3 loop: CASSAGWSPTRTDTQYF. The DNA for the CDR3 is TGCGCCAGCAGTGCAGGGTGGTCACCCACCCGCACAGATACGCAGTATTTT.

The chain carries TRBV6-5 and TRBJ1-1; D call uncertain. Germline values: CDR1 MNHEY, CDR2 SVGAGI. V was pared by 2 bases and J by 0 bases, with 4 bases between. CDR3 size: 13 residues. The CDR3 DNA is TGTGCCAGCAGTTACCAGTTGAACACTGAAGCTTTCTTT. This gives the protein CASSYQLNTEAFF.

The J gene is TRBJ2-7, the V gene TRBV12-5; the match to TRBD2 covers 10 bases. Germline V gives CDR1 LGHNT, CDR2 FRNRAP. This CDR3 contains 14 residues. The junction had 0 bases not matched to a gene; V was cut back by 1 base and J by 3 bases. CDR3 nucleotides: TGTGCTAGTGGTTTGGGACTAGCGGGCTACGAGCAGTACTTC. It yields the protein CASGLGLAGYEQYF.

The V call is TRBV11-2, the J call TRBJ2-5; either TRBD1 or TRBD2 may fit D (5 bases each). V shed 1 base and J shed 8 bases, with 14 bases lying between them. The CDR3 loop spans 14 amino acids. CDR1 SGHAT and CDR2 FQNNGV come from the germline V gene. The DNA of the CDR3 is TGTGCCAGCAGCTTAGCCGGGGCCTCGTACACCCAGTACTTC. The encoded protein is CASSLAGASYTQYF.

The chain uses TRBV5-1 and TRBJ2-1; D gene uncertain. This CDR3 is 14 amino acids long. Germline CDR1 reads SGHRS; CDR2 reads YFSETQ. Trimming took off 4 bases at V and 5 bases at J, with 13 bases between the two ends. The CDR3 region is CASSPRDVNNEQFF. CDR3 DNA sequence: TGCGCCAGCAGCCCCCGAGATGTGAACAATGAGCAGTTCTTC.

This CDR3 reads CATSRDGGNTGELFF. The DNA of the CDR3 is TGTGCCACCAGCAGAGATGGGGGCAACACCGGGGAGCTGTTTTTT. The rearrangement uses TRBV15 and TRBJ2-2, with D perhaps matching TRBD1 (6 bases). This CDR3 has 15 amino acids. Germline CDR1 is LNHNV and CDR2 is YYDKDF (reference sequence). V was cut by 0 bases and J by 2 bases, with 7 bases left in between.